Presented here are 31 T cell receptor beta chains from one specimen sequenced in a study of T cell clones after liver transplantation. The protocol was immunoSEQ multiplex PCR, while the TCRdb copy is restricted to in-frame clones and leaves out a portion. The sample lists roughly 74,000 clones, over 70% occurring once. Sequences were derived from CD4+ T cells from blood, sampled before liver transplant. The receptors were sampled from a human donor who received a liver transplant.

This chain connects TRBV10-3 to TRBJ1-5; D unresolved. Germline loops: CDR1 ENHRY, CDR2 SYGVKD. The CDR3 length is 13 residues. With 4 bases removed from V and 4 bases from J, the gap between germline ends came to 8 bases. The CDR3 bases are TGTGCCATCAGTGCCGGAGGAAATCAGCCCCAGCATTTT. Translated: CAISAGGNQPQHF.

The chain couples TRBV6-5 to TRBJ2-1, with 13 bases identical to TRBD2. With 4 bases clipped from V and 9 bases from J, the junction kept 6 bases outside the gene matches. CDR1 and CDR2 (germline): MNHEY, SVGAGI. This CDR3 is built from 15 residues. The chain's CDR3 is CASSSGTSGKVEQFF. For the CDR3, the DNA is TGTGCCAGCAGTTCTGGGACTAGCGGGAAGGTTGAGCAGTTCTTC.

The rearrangement uses TRBV7-8 and TRBJ1-1; D remains unclear. V was shortened by 1 base and J by 7 bases, with 10 bases between the two germline ends. This CDR3 has 13 amino acids. Looked up from germline, CDR1 is SGHVS and CDR2 is FQNEAQ. DNA for the CDR3: TGTGCCAGCAGCTTAGGACTCCAGAATGAAGCTTTCTTT. It codes for CASSLGLQNEAFF.

This clone was observed a handful of times. Distinct nucleotide sequences in the sample also encode this CDR3. The CDR3 spells CASQGQNYGYTF. The CDR3 region has the DNA TGTGCCTCCCAGGGACAGAACTATGGCTACACCTTC. The V call is TRBV9, the J call TRBJ1-2; the match to TRBD1 covers 7 bases. The CDR3 length is 12 residues. Germline assignment: CDR1 SGDLS and CDR2 YYNGEE. The ends lost 10 bases at V and 2 bases at J; junction bases unmatched: 5. Together with reference TRBV9 and TRBJ1-2, the CDR3 gives the full variable domain: DSGVTQTPKHLITATGQRVTLRCSPRSGDLSVYWYQQSLDQGLQFLIQYYNGEERAKGNILERFSAQQFPDLHSELNLSSLELGDSALYFCASQGQNYGYTFGSGTRLTVV.

This chain links TRBV7-2 with TRBJ2-5; the match to TRBD2 covers 11 bases. Trimming took 5 bases from V and 5 from J; bases not matched to a gene: 10. This CDR3 spans 16 amino acids. Looked up from germline, CDR1 is SGHTA and CDR2 is FQGNSA. The CDR3, as DNA: TGTGCCAGCAGCCCTCGGGTCGGACTAGCGGGCGAGACCCAGTACTTC. This sequence encodes CASSPRVGLAGETQYF.

This chain connects TRBV29-1 to TRBJ2-1; D is perhaps TRBD2 (5 bases). Trimming left V 1 base short and J 0 bases short, with 10 bases between. Germline V lookup: CDR1 SQVTM, CDR2 ANQGSEA. CDR3 length: 15 residues. The CDR3 DNA is TGCAGCGTTGAAGGAGGGTCGAGCTCCTACAATGAGCAGTTCTTC. Translation gives CSVEGGSSSYNEQFF.

This clone appeared a few times. The genes are TRBV10-2 and TRBJ1-1; tentative D call: TRBD1 (6 bases). Germline values: CDR1 WSHSY, CDR2 SAAADI. The CDR3 covers 17 residues. Trimming removed 2 bases at V and 3 bases at J, with 19 bases between. The CDR3 reads CASSERVIWGRDTEAFF. The CDR3 nucleotides are TGCGCCAGCAGTGAGAGGGTCATTTGGGGGCGGGACACTGAAGCTTTCTTT.

This clone appeared once. V gene TRBV5-4 combines with J gene TRBJ2-1; D is uncertain. The germline gives CDR1 SGHNT, CDR2 YYREEE (reference sequence). Trimming removed 2 bases from V and 0 bases from J, with 6 bases in between. The CDR3 runs 14 residues. CDR3: CASSFQISYNEQFF. The CDR3, as DNA: TGTGCCAGCAGCTTCCAGATCTCCTACAATGAGCAGTTCTTC.

The gene calls are TRBV5-1 and TRBJ2-3; possibly TRBD2 for D (6 bases). Germline CDR1 reads SGHRS; CDR2 reads YFSETQ. CDR3 length: 17 residues. V was clipped by 2 bases and J by 3 bases, with 19 bases between them. CDR3 loop: CASSLGTGDGTTDTQYF. CDR3 in DNA: TGCGCCAGCAGCTTAGGGACGGGAGATGGGACGACAGATACGCAGTATTTT.

J is TRBJ2-1 and V is TRBV21-1. TRBV21-1 is a pseudogene. The length of the CDR3 is 17 residues. DNA of the CDR3: TGTGCCAGAGGGACGGAGAGGGACCGCACTTCCTACAATGAGCAGTTCTTC. Translating gives CARGTERDRTSYNEQFF.

The V gene is TRBV7-9, the J gene TRBJ2-7; D might be TRBD1 (5 bases). With 6 bases removed from V and 3 bases from J, the gap between germline ends came to 15 bases. This CDR3 region has 14 residues. The V gene's germline CDR1 is SEHNR and CDR2 FQNEAQ (reference sequence). The CDR3 DNA follows: TGTGCCAGCAGTCGTACGATTGACAGCTACGAGCAGTACTTC. Amino acid sequence: CASSRTIDSYEQYF.

The chain carries TRBV19 and TRBJ2-5, with D tentatively TRBD1 (5 bases). The CDR3 spans 13 residues. V lost 5 bases and J lost 5, with 12 bases in between. Germline CDR1 is LNHDA and CDR2 is SQIVND (reference sequence). In DNA, the CDR3 is TGTGCCAGTAGTTCTCCAGGGCGGGAGACCCAGTACTTC. Its translation: CASSSPGRETQYF.

J is TRBJ1-4 and V is TRBV28; TRBD1 might be the D (5 bases). This CDR3 has 12 residues. V lost 11 bases and J lost 3, with 10 bases in between. From germline, CDR1 is MDHEN and CDR2 SYDVKM. The CDR3 loop reads CASGLSNEKLFF. The DNA of the CDR3 is TGTGCCTCAGGGCTGTCTAATGAAAAACTGTTTTTT. The whole variable domain, filled in from reference TRBV28 and TRBJ1-4, reads DVKVTQSSRYLVKRTGEKVFLECVQDMDHENMFWYRQDPGLGLRLIYFSYDVKMKEKGDIPEGYSVSREKKERFSLILESASTNQTSMYLCASGLSNEKLFFGSGTQLSVL.

This clone was recorded a few times. Within the sample, other DNA sequences also encode this same CDR3. The chain recombines TRBV28 with TRBJ2-7; D remains unclear. The CDR3 covers 10 residues. Trimming removed 6 bases at V and 3 bases at J, with 3 bases between. CDR1 and CDR2 (germline): MDHEN, SYDVKM. DNA for the CDR3: TGTGCCAGCAGCCGCTACGAGCAGTACTTC. This translates into CASSRYEQYF.

This chain joins TRBV4-1 and TRBJ2-1; no clear D gene. The V gene lost 0 bases and the J gene lost 8 bases, with 11 bases spanning the gap. The CDR3 runs 14 residues. Germline lookup yields CDR1 MGHRA and CDR2 YSYEKL. The CDR3 loop is CASSQDPDSYEQFF. CDR3 in DNA: TGCGCCAGCAGCCAAGATCCAGATTCATATGAGCAGTTCTTC.

This chain links TRBV5-1 with TRBJ2-7, with a tentative D call TRBD2 (5 bases). Germline assignment: CDR1 SGHRS and CDR2 YFSETQ. The V end lost 6 bases, the J end lost 1 base, and 14 bases lay between the germline ends. CDR3 length: 14 residues. The CDR3 DNA reads TGCGCCAGCACCCCCCTCCCGGGGTCCTACGAGCAGTACTTC. Its protein is CASTPLPGSYEQYF.

J is TRBJ2-3 and V is TRBV28; 10 bases map to TRBD1. CDR3 size: 19 residues. Unmatched junction bases numbered 15, after V lost 5 bases and J lost 1 base. CDR1 and CDR2 from the germline V gene are MDHEN and SYDVKM. Here the CDR3 DNA reads TGTGCCAGCAGTCTCTGGGACAGGGGTCTCTCACCACGCACAGATACGCAGTATTTT. Translated, it gives CASSLWDRGLSPRTDTQYF.

The chain combines TRBV18 with TRBJ1-2; 9 nucleotides line up with TRBD1. The CDR3 is 15 residues long. V shed 3 bases and J 4 bases; nucleotides not matched to a gene: 6. From germline, CDR1 is KGHSH and CDR2 LQKENI. The CDR3 DNA is TGTGCCAGCTCACCGTCACAGGGGGCGGGCTATGGCTACACCTTC. It yields the protein CASSPSQGAGYGYTF.

This clone was seen only a few times. The chain is built from TRBV18 and TRBJ1-5; 7 bases are shared with TRBD1. The ends lost 4 bases at V and 7 bases at J; junction bases unmatched: 13. Germline V gene lookup returns CDR1 KGHSH and CDR2 LQKENI. The CDR3 runs to 16 residues. The CDR3 sequence is CASSRDRSNWGQPQHF. CDR3 DNA sequence: TGTGCCAGCTCACGGGACAGATCAAACTGGGGGCAGCCCCAGCATTTT.

The chain's CDR3 is CASSLGRENTEAFF. DNA of the CDR3: TGTGCCAGCTCACTAGGACGGGAGAACACTGAAGCTTTCTTT. V usage is TRBV18 and J usage is TRBJ1-1, with D hard to call. The V end lost 4 bases, the J end lost 1 base, and 10 bases lay between the germline ends. The CDR3 covers 14 residues. From germline, CDR1 is KGHSH and CDR2 LQKENI.

Only a few counts were recorded for this clone. Other nucleotide sequences from this sample produce the same CDR3. The rearrangement joins TRBV5-1 to TRBJ2-7, with D unclear. The CDR3 has 13 residues. V was trimmed by 0 bases and J by 4 bases, leaving 8 bases between them. From germline, CDR1 is SGHRS and CDR2 YFSETQ. CDR3 residues: CASSLVTGYEQYF. DNA of the CDR3: TGCGCCAGCAGCTTGGTGACCGGTTACGAGCAGTACTTC.

This clone occurred a few times. The chain's CDR3 is CASSPHGGSIEAFF. CDR3 nucleotides: TGTGCCAGCAGCCCCCACGGGGGTTCTATTGAAGCTTTCTTT. The rearrangement joins TRBV7-9 to TRBJ1-1; D is perhaps TRBD1 (5 bases). The germline V gene encodes CDR1 SEHNR and CDR2 FQNEAQ (reference sequence). V was pared by 5 bases and J by 7 bases, with 17 bases between. This CDR3 region has 14 residues.

This chain links TRBV5-1 with TRBJ1-1; no reliable D call. V was shortened by 4 bases and J by 0 bases, with 16 bases between the two germline ends. There are 16 residues in the CDR3. Germline-derived CDR1 and CDR2 are SGHRS and YFSETQ. The DNA for the CDR3 is TGCGCCAGCAGCCCGGCAGGTATCGGCGTGAACACTGAAGCTTTCTTT. It codes for CASSPAGIGVNTEAFF.

The V gene is TRBV27, the J gene TRBJ2-7; 12 bases line up with TRBD2. Germline CDR1 is MNHEY and CDR2 is SMNVEV (reference sequence). The CDR3 loop spans 16 amino acids. V was clipped by 2 bases and J by 4 bases; unmatched bases: 6. The CDR3 protein is CASSLHWTSGTYEQYF. CDR3 DNA: TGTGCCAGCAGTTTACATTGGACTAGCGGGACGTACGAGCAGTACTTC.

J is TRBJ2-1 and V is TRBV9; weak D call: TRBD1 (6 bases). Looked up from germline, CDR1 is SGDLS and CDR2 is YYNGEE. The V end lost 3 bases, the J end lost 1 base, and 11 bases lay between the germline ends. CDR3 size: 15 residues. DNA of the CDR3: TGTGCCAGCAGCGCCAGGGGTATGTCCTACAATGAGCAGTTCTTC. It yields the protein CASSARGMSYNEQFF.

The gene calls are TRBV2 and TRBJ2-1, with 11 bases that match TRBD2. The CDR3 has 15 residues. J gave up 5 bases and V 6 bases, and 6 bases lay outside the gene matches. Germline V CDR1 and CDR2: SNHLY, FYNNEI. The CDR3: CASRERSGRDNEQFF. Written as DNA, the CDR3 is TGTGCCAGCAGGGAGCGTAGCGGGAGGGACAATGAGCAGTTCTTC.

The chain employs TRBV27 and TRBJ1-3; D is unresolved. The CDR3 has 16 residues. Germline-derived CDR1 and CDR2 are MNHEY and SMNVEV (reference sequence). The V end lost 0 bases, the J end lost 4 bases, and 13 bases lay between the germline ends. The CDR3 loop is CASSLSQSWAGNTIYF. CDR3 nucleotides: TGTGCCAGCAGTTTATCACAGTCATGGGCCGGAAACACCATATATTTT.

This chain joins TRBV6-6 and TRBJ2-1; D call uncertain. V was pared by 0 bases and J by 10 bases, with 7 bases between. The CDR3 has 12 residues. Germline V CDR1 and CDR2: MNHNY, SVGAGI (reference sequence). The CDR3 coding sequence is TGTGCCAGCAGTTACTCTGGTGGAGAGCAGTTCTTC. It specifies CASSYSGGEQFF.

This rearrangement joins TRBV9 to TRBJ2-7; TRBD2 aligns across 8 bases. This CDR3 has 15 residues. The V segment lost 0 bases and the J segment 2 bases; nucleotides outside the gene matches: 4. CDR1 and CDR2 from the germline V gene are SGDLS and YYNGEE. The CDR3 is CASSVDGRGPYEQYF. CDR3 coding DNA: TGTGCCAGCAGCGTAGACGGGAGGGGTCCCTACGAGCAGTACTTC.

Only one count was recorded for this clone. The CDR3 loop is CASIQWGNNQPQHF. CDR3 in DNA: TGTGCCAGCATCCAGTGGGGGAATAATCAGCCCCAGCATTTT. The chain couples TRBV28 to TRBJ1-5; D may be TRBD1 (5 bases). The V end was cut by 7 bases, the J end by 4 bases, with 14 bases between. The CDR3 runs 14 residues. Germline CDR1 MDHEN, CDR2 SYDVKM.

The rearrangement links TRBV28 to TRBJ2-2; 7 bases fit TRBD1. Looked up from germline, CDR1 is MDHEN and CDR2 is SYDVKM. The length of the CDR3 is 15 residues. The V and J ends lost 5 bases and 0 bases, in that order; junction bases with no gene match: 3. CDR3 DNA: TGTGCCAGCAGTACGACAGGGTCGAACACCGGGGAGCTGTTTTTT. Protein sequence: CASSTTGSNTGELFF.